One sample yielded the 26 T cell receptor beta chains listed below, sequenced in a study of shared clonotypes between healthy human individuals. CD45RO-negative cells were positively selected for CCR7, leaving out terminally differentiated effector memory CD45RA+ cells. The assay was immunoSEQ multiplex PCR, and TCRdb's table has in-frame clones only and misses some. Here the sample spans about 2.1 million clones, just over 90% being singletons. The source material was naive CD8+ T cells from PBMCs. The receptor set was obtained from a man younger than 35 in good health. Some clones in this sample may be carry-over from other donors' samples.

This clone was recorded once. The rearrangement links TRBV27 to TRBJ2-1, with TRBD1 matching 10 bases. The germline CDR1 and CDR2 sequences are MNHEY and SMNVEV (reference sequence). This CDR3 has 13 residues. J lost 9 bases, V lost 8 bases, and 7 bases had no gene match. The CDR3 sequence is CASRDRGWSEQFF. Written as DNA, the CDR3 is TGTGCCAGCCGGGACAGGGGTTGGAGTGAGCAGTTCTTC.

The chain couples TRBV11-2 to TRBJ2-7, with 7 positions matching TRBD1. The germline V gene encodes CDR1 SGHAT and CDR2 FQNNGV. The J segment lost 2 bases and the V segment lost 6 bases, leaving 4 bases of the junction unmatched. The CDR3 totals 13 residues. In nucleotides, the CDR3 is TGTGCCAGCAGTACCGGGACAGCCTACGAGCAGTACTTC. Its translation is CASSTGTAYEQYF.

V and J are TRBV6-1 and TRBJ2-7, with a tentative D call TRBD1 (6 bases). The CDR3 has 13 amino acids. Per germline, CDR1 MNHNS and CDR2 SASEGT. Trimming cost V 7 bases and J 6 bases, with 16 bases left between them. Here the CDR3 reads CASTTGLGSEQYF. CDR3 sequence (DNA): TGTGCCAGCACCACAGGGTTGGGTTCCGAGCAGTACTTC.

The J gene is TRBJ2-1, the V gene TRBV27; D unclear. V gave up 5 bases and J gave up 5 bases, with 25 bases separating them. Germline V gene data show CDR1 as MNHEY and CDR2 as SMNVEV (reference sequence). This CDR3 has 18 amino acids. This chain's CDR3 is CASSPLPLAEKKNNEQFF. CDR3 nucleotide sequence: TGTGCCAGCAGTCCCTTACCTCTGGCCGAGAAAAAGAACAATGAGCAGTTCTTC.

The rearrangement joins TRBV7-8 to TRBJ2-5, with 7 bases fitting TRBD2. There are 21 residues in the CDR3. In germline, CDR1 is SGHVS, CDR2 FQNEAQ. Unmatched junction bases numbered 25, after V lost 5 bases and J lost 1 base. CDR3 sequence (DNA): TGTGCCAGCAGCCACCGCCAAAATCCAGGGCTAGCGGAGTTCAGCCAAGAGACCCAGTACTTC. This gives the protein CASSHRQNPGLAEFSQETQYF.

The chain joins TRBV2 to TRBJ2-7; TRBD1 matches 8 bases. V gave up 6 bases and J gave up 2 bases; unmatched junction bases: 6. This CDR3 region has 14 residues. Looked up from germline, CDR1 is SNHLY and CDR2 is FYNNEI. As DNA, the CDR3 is TGTGCCAGCAGCGGGGACAGGCGACCCTACGAGCAGTACTTC. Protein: CASSGDRRPYEQYF. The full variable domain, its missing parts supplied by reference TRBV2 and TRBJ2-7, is EPEVTQTPSHQVTQMGQEVILRCVPISNHLYFYWYRQILGQKVEFLVSFYNNEISEKSEIFDDQFSVERPDGSNFTLKIRSTKLEDSAMYFCASSGDRRPYEQYFGPGTRLTVT.

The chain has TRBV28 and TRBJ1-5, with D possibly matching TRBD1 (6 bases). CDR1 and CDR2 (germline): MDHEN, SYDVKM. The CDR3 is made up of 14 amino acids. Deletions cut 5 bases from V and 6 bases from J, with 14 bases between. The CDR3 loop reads CASSITGMGQPQHF. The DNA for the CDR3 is TGTGCCAGCAGTATAACAGGGATGGGTCAGCCCCAGCATTTT.

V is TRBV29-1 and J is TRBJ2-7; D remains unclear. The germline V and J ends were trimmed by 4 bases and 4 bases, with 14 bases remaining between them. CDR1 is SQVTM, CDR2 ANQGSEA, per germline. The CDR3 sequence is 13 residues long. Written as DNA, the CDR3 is TGCAGCGTTGTCCCCCGCCTCGGGTACGAGCAGTACTTC. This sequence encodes CSVVPRLGYEQYF.

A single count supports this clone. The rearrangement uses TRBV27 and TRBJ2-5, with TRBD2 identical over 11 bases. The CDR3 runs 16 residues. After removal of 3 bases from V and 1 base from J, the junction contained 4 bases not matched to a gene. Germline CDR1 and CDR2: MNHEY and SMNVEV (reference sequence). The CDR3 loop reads CASSFRLAGPQETQYF. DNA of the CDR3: TGTGCCAGCAGTTTCAGACTAGCGGGACCCCAAGAGACCCAGTACTTC.

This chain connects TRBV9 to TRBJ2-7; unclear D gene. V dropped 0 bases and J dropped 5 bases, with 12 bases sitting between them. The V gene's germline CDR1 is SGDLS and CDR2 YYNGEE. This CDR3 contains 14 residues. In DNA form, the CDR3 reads TGTGCCAGCAGCGTAGGGTCCTTCCCCAACGAGCAGTACTTC. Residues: CASSVGSFPNEQYF.

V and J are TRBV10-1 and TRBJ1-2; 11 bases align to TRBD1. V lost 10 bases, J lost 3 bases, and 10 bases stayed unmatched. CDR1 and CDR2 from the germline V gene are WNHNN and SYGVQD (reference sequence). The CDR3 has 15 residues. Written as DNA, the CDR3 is TGCGCCAAGCCAATGCGGGACAGGGGGTACTATGGCTACACCTTC. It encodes CAKPMRDRGYYGYTF.

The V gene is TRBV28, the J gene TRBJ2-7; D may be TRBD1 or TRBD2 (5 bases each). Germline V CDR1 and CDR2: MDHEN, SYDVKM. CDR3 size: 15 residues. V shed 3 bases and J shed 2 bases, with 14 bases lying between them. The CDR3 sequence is CASSLVGEGAYEQYF. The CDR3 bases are TGTGCCAGCAGTTTGGTCGGGGAAGGGGCCTACGAGCAGTACTTC. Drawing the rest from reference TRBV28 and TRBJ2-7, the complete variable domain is DVKVTQSSRYLVKRTGEKVFLECVQDMDHENMFWYRQDPGLGLRLIYFSYDVKMKEKGDIPEGYSVSREKKERFSLILESASTNQTSMYLCASSLVGEGAYEQYFGPGTRLTVT.

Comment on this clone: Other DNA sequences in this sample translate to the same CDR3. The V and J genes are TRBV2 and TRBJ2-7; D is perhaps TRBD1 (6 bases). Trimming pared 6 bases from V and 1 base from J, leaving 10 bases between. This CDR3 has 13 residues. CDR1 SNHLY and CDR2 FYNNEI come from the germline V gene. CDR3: CASSPDSSYEQYF. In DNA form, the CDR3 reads TGTGCCAGCAGCCCGGACAGTTCCTACGAGCAGTACTTC.

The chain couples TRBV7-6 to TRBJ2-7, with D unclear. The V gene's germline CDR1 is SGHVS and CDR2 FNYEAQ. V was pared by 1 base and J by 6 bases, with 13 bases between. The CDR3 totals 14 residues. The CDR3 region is CASSLVASEGEQYF. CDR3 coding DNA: TGTGCCAGCAGCTTAGTTGCGAGTGAAGGCGAGCAGTACTTC.

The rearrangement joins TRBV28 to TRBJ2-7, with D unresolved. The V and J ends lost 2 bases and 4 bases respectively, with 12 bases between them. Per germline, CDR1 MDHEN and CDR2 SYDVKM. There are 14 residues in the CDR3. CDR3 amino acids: CASSLASEEYEQYF. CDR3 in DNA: TGTGCCAGCAGTTTAGCCTCCGAGGAATACGAGCAGTACTTC.

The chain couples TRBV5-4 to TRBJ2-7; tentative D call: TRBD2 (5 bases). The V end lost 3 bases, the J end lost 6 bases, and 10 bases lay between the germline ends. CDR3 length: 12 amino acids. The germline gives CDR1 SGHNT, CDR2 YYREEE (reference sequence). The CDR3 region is CASSYPRGEQYF. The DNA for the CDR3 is TGTGCCAGCAGCTATCCCCGGGGCGAGCAGTACTTC.

The CDR3 nucleotides read TGCGCCAGCAGCCAAATTACCGCGGGAGGGCCAAGGGATACGCAGTATTTT. Amino acid sequence: CASSQITAGGPRDTQYF. The chain has TRBV4-1 and TRBJ2-3; 9 bases line up with TRBD2. The germline V gene has CDR1 MGHRA and CDR2 YSYEKL. CDR3 length: 17 amino acids. The V and J ends lost 2 bases and 6 bases, in that order; junction bases with no gene match: 12.

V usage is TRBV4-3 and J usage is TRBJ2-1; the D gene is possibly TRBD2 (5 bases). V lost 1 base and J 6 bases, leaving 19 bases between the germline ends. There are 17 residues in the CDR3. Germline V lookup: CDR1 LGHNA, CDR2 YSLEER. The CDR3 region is CASSQGSSLLGVNEQFF. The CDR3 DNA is TGCGCCAGCAGCCAAGGGTCTAGCCTCCTTGGGGTCAATGAGCAGTTCTTC.

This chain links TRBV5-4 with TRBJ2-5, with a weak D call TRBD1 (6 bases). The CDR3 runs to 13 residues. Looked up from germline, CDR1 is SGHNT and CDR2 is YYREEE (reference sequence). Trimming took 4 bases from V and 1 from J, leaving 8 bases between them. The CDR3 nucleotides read TGTGCCAGCAGCGTAGGGGGCCAAGAGACCCAGTACTTC. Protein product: CASSVGGQETQYF.

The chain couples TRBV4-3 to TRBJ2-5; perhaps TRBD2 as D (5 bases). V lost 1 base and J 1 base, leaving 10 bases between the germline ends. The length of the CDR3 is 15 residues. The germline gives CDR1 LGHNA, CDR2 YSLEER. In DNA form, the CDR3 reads TGCGCCAGCAGCCAAGGACGGAGGACCCAAGAGACCCAGTACTTC. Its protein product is CASSQGRRTQETQYF.

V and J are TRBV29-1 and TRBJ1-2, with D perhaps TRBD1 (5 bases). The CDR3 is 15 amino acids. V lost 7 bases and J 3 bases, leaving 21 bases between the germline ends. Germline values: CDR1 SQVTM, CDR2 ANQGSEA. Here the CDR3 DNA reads TGCAGCGGGGGACCTCCGAGTGCCCCTGACTATGGCTACACCTTC. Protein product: CSGGPPSAPDYGYTF.

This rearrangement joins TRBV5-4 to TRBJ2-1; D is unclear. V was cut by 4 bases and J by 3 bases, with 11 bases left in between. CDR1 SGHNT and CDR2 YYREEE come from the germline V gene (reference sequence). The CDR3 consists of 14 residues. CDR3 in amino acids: CASSGGRVYNEQFF. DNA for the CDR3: TGTGCCAGCAGCGGCGGCCGGGTCTACAATGAGCAGTTCTTC.

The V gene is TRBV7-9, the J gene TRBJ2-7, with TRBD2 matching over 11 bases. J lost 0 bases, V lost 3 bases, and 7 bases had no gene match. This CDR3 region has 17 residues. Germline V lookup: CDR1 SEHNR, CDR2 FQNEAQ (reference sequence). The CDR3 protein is CASSLLPGLADSYEQYF. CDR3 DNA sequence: TGTGCCAGCAGCTTGCTCCCGGGACTAGCGGACTCCTACGAGCAGTACTTC.

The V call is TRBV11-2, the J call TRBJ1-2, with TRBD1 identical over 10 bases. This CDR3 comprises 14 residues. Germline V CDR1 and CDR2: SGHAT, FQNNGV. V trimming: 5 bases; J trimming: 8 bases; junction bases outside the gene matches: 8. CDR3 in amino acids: CASSPWGQGNGYTF. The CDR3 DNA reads TGTGCCAGCAGCCCCTGGGGACAGGGGAACGGCTACACCTTC.

The CDR3 DNA sequence: TGCGCCAGCAGCCAAGTTGGCAGGGGCTACGAGCAGTACTTC. Translated: CASSQVGRGYEQYF. The chain recombines TRBV4-1 with TRBJ2-5, with TRBD1 as a possible D gene (6 bases). The closer fit of TRBJ2-7 to the DNA end suggests the J call may be wrong. This CDR3 is built from 14 residues. Germline V gene lookup returns CDR1 MGHRA and CDR2 YSYEKL.

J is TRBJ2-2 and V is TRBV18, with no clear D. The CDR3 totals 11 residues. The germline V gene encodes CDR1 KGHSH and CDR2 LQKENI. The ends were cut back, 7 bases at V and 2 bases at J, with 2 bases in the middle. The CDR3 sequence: CASFNTGELFF. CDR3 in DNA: TGTGCCAGCTTTAACACCGGGGAGCTGTTTTTT.